These 5 T cell receptor beta chains were sequenced from one sample in a study of T cell responses to AZD1222 COVID-19 vaccine. Produced via immunoSEQ multiplex PCR; TCRdb's table is partial and in-frame only. The sample has 140,000 to 150,000 clones, roughly 90% seen once. The material sequenced was peripheral blood, taken 28 days after the second AZD1222 dose. These receptors were taken from an adult who received the AZD1222 COVID-19 vaccine.

The V and J genes are TRBV4-3 and TRBJ1-5; D is unresolved. The CDR3 is 15 amino acids. CDR1 and CDR2 from the germline V gene are LGHNA and YSLEER. With 0 bases removed from V and 5 bases from J, the gap between germline ends came to 11 bases. The CDR3 loop is CASSQDWAGYQPQHF. The CDR3 nucleotides are TGCGCCAGCAGCCAAGATTGGGCAGGTTATCAGCCCCAGCATTTT.

The J gene is TRBJ2-7, the V gene TRBV21-1; the table's TRBD1 call for D was not verified on the DNA. TRBV21-1 is noted as a pseudogene. This CDR3 is 13 amino acids long. The CDR3: CASRPTVFYEQYF. The CDR3 DNA reads TGTGCCAGCAGGCCGACAGTCTTCTACGAGCAGTACTTC.

This chain connects TRBV4-2 to TRBJ2-7; 7 nucleotides line up with TRBD2. CDR3 length equals 15 residues. Germline values: CDR1 LGHNA, CDR2 YNFKEQ. Unmatched junction bases numbered 5, after V lost 0 bases and J lost 3 bases. Written as DNA, the CDR3 is TGTGCCAGCAGCCAAGATCGGGGGGTTTTCTACGAGCAGTACTTC. It specifies CASSQDRGVFYEQYF.

J is TRBJ2-7 and V is TRBV7-2; perhaps TRBD1 as D (5 bases). V lost 5 bases and J 0 bases, leaving 14 bases between the germline ends. The CDR3 length is 15 residues. Looked up from germline, CDR1 is SGHTA and CDR2 is FQGNSA. The CDR3 nucleotides read TGTGCCAGCAGCCCTCTTCTTGGGGCCTCCTACGAGCAGTACTTC. Translated, it gives CASSPLLGASYEQYF.

This rearrangement joins TRBV7-9 to TRBJ1-2; TRBD1 aligns across 10 bases. Looked up from germline, CDR1 is SEHNR and CDR2 is FQNEAQ (reference sequence). With V trimmed by 5 bases and J by 9 bases, 12 bases remained unmatched. The CDR3 runs to 15 residues. The CDR3 reads CASSPRGTGALSYTF. The CDR3 nucleotides read TGTGCCAGCAGCCCCAGAGGGACAGGGGCTTTGAGCTACACCTTC.